This TCR beta chain appears in the sequencing data of a study of neurological immune-mediated disorders. Findings and caveats of the study: Private repertoires in all groups were suggested by the absence of shared CDR3 amino acid sequences among expanded clones across subjects.

There are many counts of this clonotype. Its antigen is not identified. The junction had 4 bases not matched to a gene; V was cut back by 2 bases and J by 5 bases. Germline V gene data show CDR1 as MNHNY and CDR2 as SVGAGI (reference sequence). There are 14 residues in the CDR3. With 10-nucleotide random UMIs included, cDNA was synthesized by 5'RACE. From 15-18 subjects, every sequencing run obtained over 170 million TCR-beta sequences. TCRdb recomputed calls from the 5' RACE reads with MiXCR, one row per CDR3 protein. Here the sample spans 40,000 or so distinct CDR3 sequences, roughly 7% being singletons. As healthy controls, volunteers from a blood bank in Maryland, USA, were used.

The chain employs TRBV6-6 and TRBJ2-7; TRBD1 agrees at 9 bases. The specimen was PBMCs. The sequence came from a middle-aged woman in good health. This CDR3 is CASSYGGTGHEQYV. The CDR3 nucleotides read TGTGCCAGCAGTTACGGGGGGACAGGGCACGAGCAGTACGTC.